A single sample gave rise to the 20 T cell receptor beta chains below, sequenced in a study of Ad26.COV2.S vaccination and SARS-CoV-2 variants. Specified treatment: approximately 18 received Ad26.COV2.S at low or high dose, single or two shots; about 5 received placebo; per-sample allocation not given. The samples were gathered on day 63 after the first injection of vaccine or placebo. Method: immunoSEQ multiplex PCR; TCRdb's copy keeps in-frame clones and lacks some. The table includes around 450,000 clones, roughly 90% detected once. The source material was peripheral blood, sampled in a trial of Ad26.COV2.S vaccine versus placebo. The receptors here all came from a person aged 18 to 65 who received the Ad26.COV2.S COVID-19 vaccine or a placebo.

In its sample, this clone was seen many times. V usage is TRBV24-1 and J usage is TRBJ2-2; D is unclear. The germline V and J ends were trimmed by 0 bases and 3 bases, with 4 bases remaining between them. This CDR3 is built from 14 residues. Germline V lookup: CDR1 KGHDR, CDR2 SFDVKD. This chain's CDR3 is CATSDLTDTGELFF. The CDR3 DNA reads TGTGCCACCAGTGATTTGACAGACACCGGGGAGCTGTTTTTT.

CDR3 loop: CASSQEGQAQHF. The CDR3 DNA sequence: TGTGCCAGCAGCCAAGAGGGGCAGGCCCAGCATTTT. The chain joins TRBV3-1 (or the pseudogene TRBV3-2) to TRBJ1-5; a weak D match, TRBD1 (5 bases). The CDR3 spans 12 residues. Germline V CDR1 and CDR2: LGHDT, YNNKEL (reference sequence). Trimming left V 0 bases short and J 11 bases short, with 8 bases between.

The chain links TRBV27 to TRBJ2-3, with a possible D match to TRBD2 (5 bases). Germline V gene lookup returns CDR1 MNHEY and CDR2 SMNVEV (reference sequence). The length of the CDR3 is 16 residues. V was cut by 8 bases and J by 0 bases, with 18 bases left in between. The CDR3 protein is CASHSLPRASTDTQYF. CDR3 in DNA: TGTGCCAGCCATAGCCTTCCGAGGGCTAGCACAGATACGCAGTATTTT.

V is TRBV4-1 and J is TRBJ2-1; D gene unclear. This CDR3 spans 16 amino acids. V lost 0 bases and J lost 1, with 10 bases in between. CDR1 MGHRA and CDR2 YSYEKL come from the germline V gene. CDR3 DNA: TGCGCCAGCAGCCAAGATACGAGAGTATCCTACAATGAGCAGTTCTTC. Translated, it gives CASSQDTRVSYNEQFF.

The rearrangement uses TRBV12-3 or TRBV12-4 and TRBJ2-7, with D possibly TRBD2 on 6 matching bases. V lost 8 bases to trimming and J lost 6 bases, with 14 bases between them. This CDR3 has 12 residues. The CDR3 loop reads CASGAGPREQYF. In DNA, the CDR3 is TGTGCCAGCGGTGCGGGGCCGCGCGAGCAGTACTTC.

This chain uses TRBV6-5 with TRBJ1-6, with TRBD1 matching over 9 bases. The V segment lost 6 bases and the J segment 7 bases; nucleotides outside the gene matches: 4. The CDR3 is 14 residues long. Germline V gene sequence: CDR1 MNHEY, CDR2 SVGAGI. The CDR3 DNA reads TGTGCCAGCAGGGGACAGGGAGGGAATTCACCCCTCCACTTT. The encoded protein is CASRGQGGNSPLHF.

The chain combines TRBV28 with TRBJ2-7; D possibly uses TRBD1 or TRBD2 (6 bases each). The germline V gene encodes CDR1 MDHEN and CDR2 SYDVKM. Trimming left V 6 bases short and J 4 bases short, with 16 bases between. The CDR3 extends over 14 amino acids. The CDR3: CASRRQVGGYEQYF. Here the CDR3 DNA reads TGTGCCAGCAGACGCCAGGTAGGGGGGTACGAGCAGTACTTC. The full variable domain, with the rest looked up from reference TRBV28 and TRBJ2-7, is DVKVTQSSRYLVKRTGEKVFLECVQDMDHENMFWYRQDPGLGLRLIYFSYDVKMKEKGDIPEGYSVSREKKERFSLILESASTNQTSMYLCASRRQVGGYEQYFGPGTRLTVT.

This chain links TRBV6-5 with TRBJ2-4; no reliable D call. In germline, CDR1 is MNHEY, CDR2 SVGAGI. The CDR3 contains 10 residues. V lost 9 bases and J lost 4, with 4 bases in between. CDR3 in amino acids: CASRKNIQYF. The CDR3 bases are TGTGCCAGTAGAAAAAACATTCAGTACTTC.

This clone came up once. J is TRBJ2-7 and V is TRBV4-1, with 7 positions matching TRBD1. Germline V gives CDR1 MGHRA, CDR2 YSYEKL. CDR3 length: 15 residues. J was trimmed by 2 bases and V by 5 bases; bases with no gene match: 9. The CDR3 DNA reads TGCGCCAGCAGCTATGCCTGGGACAGCCCCTACGAGCAGTACTTC. Its protein product is CASSYAWDSPYEQYF.

This rearrangement joins TRBV6-5 to TRBJ1-2; D is unresolved. V was cut by 6 bases and J by 7 bases, with 6 bases left in between. Germline V gene data show CDR1 as MNHEY and CDR2 as SVGAGI. CDR3 length: 10 amino acids. CDR3 loop: CASRGFGYTF. The CDR3 region has the DNA TGTGCCAGCAGGGGGTTTGGCTACACCTTC.

V usage is TRBV19 and J usage is TRBJ1-6; TRBD1 might be the D (6 bases). The CDR3 spans 15 residues. Germline V gene data show CDR1 as LNHDA and CDR2 as SQIVND (reference sequence). V shed 6 bases and J shed 6 bases, with 15 bases lying between them. The CDR3 protein is CASSYYGTTNSPLHF. The DNA of the CDR3 is TGTGCCAGTAGCTACTACGGGACAACTAATTCACCCCTCCACTTT.

CDR3 coding DNA: TGTGCCAGCAGCCAAGACCCGGGACTAGACCCCTACAATGAGCAGTTCTTC. This translates into CASSQDPGLDPYNEQFF. This rearrangement joins TRBV4-2 to TRBJ2-1; TRBD2 matches 8 bases. Germline trimming cut 0 bases from V and 2 bases from J; bases unmatched to any gene: 6. CDR1 is LGHNA, CDR2 YNFKEQ, per germline. The CDR3 length is 17 residues.

The chain joins TRBV19 to TRBJ1-4; tentatively, D is TRBD1 (5 bases). The CDR3 spans 15 residues. CDR1 is LNHDA and CDR2 is SQIVND in the germline V gene (reference sequence). V lost 9 bases, J lost 8 bases, and 22 bases lay in between. DNA for the CDR3: TGTGCCAGCCGCCAATCGGGGACGGGGGACGAAAAACTGTTTTTT. Translating gives CASRQSGTGDEKLFF.

The CDR3 sequence: CSVSETYQETQYF. The CDR3 nucleotides read TGCAGCGTTTCTGAGACCTATCAAGAGACCCAGTACTTC. The rearrangement links TRBV29-1 to TRBJ2-5; no clear D gene. The CDR3 is made up of 13 amino acids. Deletions cut 5 bases from V and 2 bases from J, with 12 bases between. Germline loops: CDR1 SQVTM, CDR2 ANQGSEA.

CDR3 amino acids: CASGGQGGPYGYTF. The CDR3 DNA is TGTGCCAGTGGGGGACAGGGAGGCCCTTATGGCTACACCTTC. The chain has TRBV19 and TRBJ1-2; 9 bases are a match to TRBD1. The CDR3 spans 14 residues. V shed 8 bases and J 5 bases; nucleotides not matched to a gene: 9. Germline V gene lookup returns CDR1 LNHDA and CDR2 SQIVND (reference sequence).

V gene TRBV28 combines with J gene TRBJ2-2; 9 bases match TRBD2. Trimming at V came to 6 bases and at J to 1 base, leaving 3 bases not matched to a gene. Germline CDR1 MDHEN, CDR2 SYDVKM. This CDR3 region has 15 residues. The CDR3 sequence is CASSIAGENTGELFF. The CDR3 DNA follows: TGTGCCAGCAGCATAGCGGGGGAGAACACCGGGGAGCTGTTTTTT.

J is TRBJ2-7 and V is TRBV5-6, with D unresolved. Trimming pared 0 bases from V and 2 bases from J, leaving 6 bases between. CDR1 and CDR2 (germline): SGHDT, YYEEEE. The CDR3 contains 13 residues. DNA of the CDR3: TGTGCCAGCAGCTTGGACCCTACCTACGAGCAGTACTTC. Amino acids: CASSLDPTYEQYF.

The rearrangement joins TRBV5-6 to TRBJ1-4; D gene uncertain. V dropped 7 bases and J dropped 0 bases, with 16 bases sitting between them. The CDR3 is made up of 16 amino acids. Germline-derived CDR1 and CDR2 are SGHDT and YYEEEE. This CDR3 is CASSAWAPATNEKLFF. DNA of the CDR3: TGTGCCAGCTCAGCTTGGGCCCCCGCAACTAATGAAAAACTGTTTTTT.

V gene TRBV14 combines with J gene TRBJ2-2, with 8 bases lining up with TRBD1. The CDR3 contains 14 residues. The germline V gene has CDR1 SGHDN and CDR2 FVKESK. J was trimmed by 0 bases and V by 9 bases; bases with no gene match: 3. CDR3 DNA sequence: TGTGCCAGTACGGACAGGGCGAACACCGGGGAGCTGTTTTTT. It encodes CASTDRANTGELFF.

This clone is a singleton in its sample. This chain uses TRBV5-4 with TRBJ2-7, with 12 positions matching TRBD2. The CDR3 contains 15 residues. V lost 3 bases and J lost 7; bases outside the gene matches: 8. Germline CDR1 reads SGHNT; CDR2 reads YYREEE (reference sequence). CDR3 sequence: CASSYASGGAKEQYF. Written as DNA, the CDR3 is TGTGCCAGCAGCTATGCTAGCGGGGGGGCGAAGGAGCAGTACTTC. Combining the CDR3 with reference TRBV5-4 and TRBJ2-7 gives the whole variable domain ETGVTQSPTHLIKTRGQQVTLRCSSQSGHNTVSWYQQALGQGPQFIFQYYREEENGRGNFPPRFSGLQFPNYSSELNVNALELDDSALYLCASSYASGGAKEQYFGPGTRLTVT.